A selection of T cell receptor beta chains follows, all from one sample in a study of PD-1 blockade in classical Hodgkin lymphoma. Assay: immunoSEQ multiplex PCR; the TCRdb copy retains only in-frame clones and omits some. The sample carries fewer than 35,000 clones, about 81% recorded once. The input for sequencing was peripheral blood mononuclear cells (PBMCs), taken before the fourth cycle of nivolumab. The source is a human donor with classical Hodgkin lymphoma. Both conserved end residues are part of each CDR3. The D gene is left open where the match is weak. Clone sizes are given selectively: once, few, many, or a class where the clone is expanded.

d_call	v_call	cdr3_length	clone_size	j_call	cdr3_nt	cdr3_aa
-	TRBV19	13	-	TRBJ1-1	TGTGCCAGTAGTCTGGGGACGAACACTGAAGCTTTCTTT	CASSLGTNTEAFF
-	TRBV5-4	16	-	TRBJ2-1	TGTGCCAGCAGCTTGGTCGTAGCGGCCTCCTACAATGAGCAGTTCTTC	CASSLVVAASYNEQFF
-	TRBV6-4	13	-	TRBJ1-1	TGTGCCAGCAGGGCGGCAGAAAACACTGAAGCTTTCTTT	CASRAAENTEAFF
-	TRBV19	15	-	TRBJ1-4	TGTGCCAGTAGGTCGGACAGTTTAACTAATGAAAAACTGTTTTTT	CASRSDSLTNEKLFF
TRBD2	TRBV7-3	17	-	TRBJ2-1	TGTGCCAGCAGCCCGGCGAGCGGGAGGTTCACCTACAATGAGCAGTTCTTC	CASSPASGRFTYNEQFF
-	TRBV11-3	14	-	TRBJ2-5	TGTGCCAGCAGCCTACCACGTCGGGGAGAGACCCAGTACTTC	CASSLPRRGETQYF
TRBD2	TRBV14	18	-	TRBJ2-7	TGTGCCAGCAGCCAAGAAGGAGGGACTAGCGGAATCTCCTACGAGCAGTACTTC	CASSQEGGTSGISYEQYF
-	TRBV4-1	14	-	TRBJ2-3	TGCGCCAGCAGCCAAGTAAGCGACACAGATACGCAGTATTTT	CASSQVSDTDTQYF
TRBD2	TRBV19	15	-	TRBJ2-3	TGTGCCAGTAGGCGGGGACTAGCCGTCGGCCGTACGCAGTATTTT	CASRRGLAVGRTQYF
-	TRBV27	14	-	TRBJ1-1	TGTGCCAGCAGTCCGCTGGGGGAAAACACTGAAGCTTTCTTT	CASSPLGENTEAFF
TRBD2	TRBV7-2	15	-	TRBJ2-3	TGTGCCAGCAGCTTACTAGCGGGAGGAACAGATACGCAGTATTTT	CASSLLAGGTDTQYF
-	TRBV6-6	12	-	TRBJ2-7	TGTGCCAGCAGTCGGAACACCTACGAGCAGTACTTC	CASSRNTYEQYF
-	TRBV28	8	-	TRBJ2-7	TGTGCCTCGGTCGAGCAGTACTTC	CASVEQYF
-	TRBV28	12	-	TRBJ2-3	TGTGCCAGCAACCCTAGCACAGATACGCAGTATTTT	CASNPSTDTQYF
-	TRBV14	15	once	TRBJ1-2	TGTGCCAGCAGCCAGAGGCGAGGGCCCAACTATGGCTACACCTTC	CASSQRRGPNYGYTF
-	TRBV5-1	18	few	TRBJ1-4	TGCGCCAGCAGCTCGCAGGGAGGGGCGGGCTCTGGTAATGAAAAACTGTTTTTT	CASSSQGGAGSGNEKLFF
-	TRBV27	15	-	TRBJ2-7	TGTGCCAGCAGTTTATCGACAGGTAATTTCTACGAGCAGTACTTC	CASSLSTGNFYEQYF
TRBD1	TRBV4-3	13	-	TRBJ1-2	TGCGCCAGCAGCCAGGAAGGGGGCGGAGGCTACACCTTC	CASSQEGGGGYTF
TRBD2	TRBV9	15	-	TRBJ2-7	TGTGCCAGCAGCGTAGCGGGTAGCGGGAGCTACGAGCAGTACTTC	CASSVAGSGSYEQYF
-	TRBV27	14	-	TRBJ2-3	TGTGCCAGCAGTTTAATCAGGGGCACAGATACGCAGTATTTT	CASSLIRGTDTQYF
TRBD2	TRBV7-9	15	-	TRBJ2-1	TGTGCCAGCAGCTCCCGTAGCGGGGGCCACAATGAGCAGTTCTTC	CASSSRSGGHNEQFF
TRBD1	TRBV10-3	12	-	TRBJ2-5	TGTGCCATCACCGGGACAGAAGAGACCCAGTACTTC	CAITGTEETQYF
-	TRBV11-3	15	-	TRBJ1-1	TGTGCCAGCAGCCCGACCAGGGCGCCGAACACTGAAGCTTTCTTT	CASSPTRAPNTEAFF
-	TRBV6-1	14	-	TRBJ2-3	TGTGCCAGCAGTCTAGGGGCAATCGCAGATACGCAGTATTTT	CASSLGAIADTQYF
-	TRBV7-8	14	once	TRBJ2-6	TGTGCCAGCTCACAGGGAAGGTTTCGCGACGTCCTGACTTTC	CASSQGRFRDVLTF
TRBD2	TRBV7-2	16	once	TRBJ2-5	TGTGCCAGCAGCCCGCGGACTAGCGGGGGATGGAAGACCCAGTACTTC	CASSPRTSGGWKTQYF
-	TRBV29-1	13	-	TRBJ1-4	TGCAGCGTTCTTACAGGCCTCCATGAAAAACTGTTTTTT	CSVLTGLHEKLFF
-	TRBV11-2	14	-	TRBJ1-5	TGTGCCAGCAGCTTAGATGCCGGTAATCAGCCCCAGCATTTT	CASSLDAGNQPQHF
-	TRBV2	14	once	TRBJ2-2	TGTGCCAGCAGTGTAAGAAGGGGCACCGGGGAGCTGTTTTTT	CASSVRRGTGELFF
-	TRBV29-1	12	-	TRBJ2-6	TGCAGCGTTGAAACCGGGGCCAACGTCCTGACTTTC	CSVETGANVLTF
-	TRBV5-4	17	-	TRBJ2-6	TGTGCCAGCAGCAGGGGCAGGGATGTTACTGGGGCCAACGTCCTGACTTTC	CASSRGRDVTGANVLTF
TRBD1	TRBV28	13	-	TRBJ2-7	TGTGCCAGCAGTTTCTTCGACAGGGCCGAGCAGTACTTC	CASSFFDRAEQYF
-	TRBV7-2	13	-	TRBJ1-1	TGTGCCAGCAGACTGAATGGGGGCACTGAAGCTTTCTTT	CASRLNGGTEAFF
TRBD2	TRBV29-1	18	-	TRBJ2-3	TGCAGCGTTGACGTTTCGGGACTAGCGTTTCTTAGCACAGATACGCAGTATTTT	CSVDVSGLAFLSTDTQYF
-	TRBV5-1	16	-	TRBJ2-3	TGCGCCAGCAGCTTTGGCGGTGGGAGAGACACAGATACGCAGTATTTT	CASSFGGGRDTDTQYF
TRBD2	TRBV27	16	-	TRBJ2-7	TGTGCCAGCAGTCTCCGACTAGCGGGAGGAACCTACGAGCAGTACTTC	CASSLRLAGGTYEQYF
-	TRBV13	11	-	TRBJ2-7	TGTGCCAGCAGCTTATACTACGAGCAGTACTTC	CASSLYYEQYF
-	TRBV29-1	13	-	TRBJ1-1	TGCAGCGCCTCCCGCGGCGAGAACACTGAAGCTTTCTTT	CSASRGENTEAFF
-	TRBV7-2	14	few	TRBJ2-5	TGTGCCAGCAGCTCCGATATTTCAGAAGAGACCCAGTACTTC	CASSSDISEETQYF
-	TRBV5-1	13	-	TRBJ1-1	TGCGCCAGCAGCTTGTGGGGGGACACTGAAGCTTTCTTT	CASSLWGDTEAFF
TRBD1	TRBV29-1	12	once	TRBJ2-7	TGCAGCGTGAAACAGGGGCGCTTGGGGCAGTACTTC	CSVKQGRLGQYF
-	TRBV6-5	12	-	TRBJ1-1	TGTGCCAGCAGTTACTCGGGTAATGAAGCTTTCTTT	CASSYSGNEAFF
TRBD2	TRBV7-3	15	-	TRBJ2-3	TGTGCCAGCAGACCGGGACTAGCTAGCACAGATACGCAGTATTTT	CASRPGLASTDTQYF
-	TRBV12-5	17	-	TRBJ1-6	TGTGCTAGTGGTTTGGTAAGGTTCGGGGGACCTAATTCACCCCTCCACTTT	CASGLVRFGGPNSPLHF
-	TRBV2	13	-	TRBJ1-1	TGTGCCAGCCGAGGGATGCAGGGTTCGGAAGCTTTCTTT	CASRGMQGSEAFF
-	TRBV19	15	-	TRBJ1-2	TGTGCCAGTAGTAGTAGCACAGGGACTTCCTATGGCTACACCTTC	CASSSSTGTSYGYTF
-	TRBV28	13	-	TRBJ1-2	TGTGCCAGCAGTCTACTGGGGGCCTATGGCTACACCTTC	CASSLLGAYGYTF
TRBD2	TRBV19	16	once	TRBJ2-3	TGTGCCAGTAGTACGACGTTCCAGCGGGAGTCGACTACGCAGTATTTT	CASSTTFQRESTTQYF
-	TRBV11-2	14	-	TRBJ1-1	TGTGCCAGCAGCTTAGGATCAGGACCGACTAGGGCTTTCTTT	CASSLGSGPTRAFF
TRBD1	TRBV5-4	19	-	TRBJ2-5	TGTGCCAGCAGCTTGGACCCGGGACAGACGCTCGAATTTCCAGAGACCCAGTACTTC	CASSLDPGQTLEFPETQYF
-	TRBV7-9	15	-	TRBJ1-1	TGTGCCAGCACCAAATTGGACACACGAAACACTGAAGCTTTCTTT	CASTKLDTRNTEAFF
-	TRBV7-9	13	few	TRBJ1-2	TGTGCCAGCAGCTTAGATCTGGTATATGGCTACACCTTC	CASSLDLVYGYTF
-	TRBV21-1	20	-	TRBJ2-1	TGTGCCAGCAGCAAACGTCAAGCGGGGGGGAATGTGTGGGCCTACAATGAGCAGTTCTTC	CASSKRQAGGNVWAYNEQFF
-	TRBV10-3	15	-	TRBJ1-6	TGTGCCATCAGTGAGTCGACAGCGAATAATTCACCCCTCCACTTT	CAISESTANNSPLHF
-	TRBV5-4	15	-	TRBJ1-2	TGTGCCAGCAGCTTGGGCCAGGGTGGCTCCTATGGCTACACCTTC	CASSLGQGGSYGYTF
-	TRBV29-1	11	-	TRBJ1-1	TGCAGCGTTTACCGACAGCTTGAAGCTTTCTTT	CSVYRQLEAFF
-	TRBV2	14	-	TRBJ1-4	TGTGCCAGCAGTGAGGCTCCTCGTGGGGTAAAACTGTTTTTT	CASSEAPRGVKLFF
-	TRBV5-1	14	-	TRBJ2-1	TGCGCCAGCAGCTATGGCGGGAAGGGTAATGAGCAGTTCTTC	CASSYGGKGNEQFF
-	TRBV10-3	14	once	TRBJ2-5	TGTGCCATCAGTGAGTCAGGGTCCGGAGAGACCCAGTACTTC	CAISESGSGETQYF